This record concerns one TCR beta chain sequence. Germline CDR1 reads SEHNR; CDR2 reads FQNEAQ (reference sequence). CDR3 length: 12 amino acids. Trimming cost V 2 bases and J 7 bases, with 6 bases left between them. The source of the sample is a study of T cell responses to AZD1222 COVID-19 vaccine. The method was immunoSEQ multiplex PCR; TCRdb's version includes in-frame clones alone and lacks a portion of them. This table holds about 92,000 clones, about 91% found once. The sequences come from peripheral blood, collected on day 0 of AZD1222 vaccination. This receptor was obtained from an adult in good health. The genes are TRBV7-9 and TRBJ2-1; TRBD1 might be the D (5 bases). CDR3 DNA: TGTGCCAGCAGCTTAAAGGGGAATGAGCAGTTCTTC. It codes for CASSLKGNEQFF.